This T cell receptor (beta chain) was captured by sequencing in a study of cytomegalovirus exposure and HLA in healthy donors. Points from the study as a whole: 150 or so TCR beta chains were listed as cytomegalovirus-associated. Rare TCR sequences predominated, though certain public TCRs were found in many donors.

Only in-frame clones appear in the TCRdb table, and some are missing; sequencing was by immunoSEQ multiplex PCR. The profile shows nearly 200,000 clones, 84% of them singletons. As regards this clone: What it recognizes is unknown.

Germline V CDR1 and CDR2: LNHDA, SQIVND (reference sequence). The CDR3 runs to 14 residues. Trimming cost V 5 bases and J 4 bases, with 14 bases left between them. The specimen was PBMCs. The gene calls are TRBV19 and TRBJ1-2, with D possibly being TRBD1 (5 bases). The source of this sequence is a woman aged 25 to 39 in good health and CMV-seropositive. The CDR3, as DNA: TGTGCCAGTAGTTCTCGAGGGGAGGGCTATGGCTACACCTTC. Translating it yields CASSSRGEGYGYTF.